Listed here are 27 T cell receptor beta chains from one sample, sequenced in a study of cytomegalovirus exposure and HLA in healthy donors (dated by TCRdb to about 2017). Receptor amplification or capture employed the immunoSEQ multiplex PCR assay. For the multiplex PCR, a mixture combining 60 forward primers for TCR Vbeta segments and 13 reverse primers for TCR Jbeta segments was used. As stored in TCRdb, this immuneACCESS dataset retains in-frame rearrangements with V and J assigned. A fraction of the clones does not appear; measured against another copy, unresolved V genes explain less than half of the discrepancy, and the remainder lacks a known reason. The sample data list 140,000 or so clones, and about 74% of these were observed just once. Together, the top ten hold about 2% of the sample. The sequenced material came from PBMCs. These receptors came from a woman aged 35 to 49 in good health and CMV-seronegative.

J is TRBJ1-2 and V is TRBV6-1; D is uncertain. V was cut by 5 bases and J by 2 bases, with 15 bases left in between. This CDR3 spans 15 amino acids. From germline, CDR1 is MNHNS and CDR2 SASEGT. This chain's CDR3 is CASSNPYRRNYGYTF. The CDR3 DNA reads TGTGCCAGCAGTAACCCGTACAGACGAAACTATGGCTACACCTTC.

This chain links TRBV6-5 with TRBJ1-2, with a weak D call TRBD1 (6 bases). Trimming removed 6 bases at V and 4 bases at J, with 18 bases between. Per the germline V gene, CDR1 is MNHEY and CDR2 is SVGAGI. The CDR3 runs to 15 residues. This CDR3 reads CASRDTGWDSYGYTF. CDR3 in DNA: TGTGCCAGCAGAGACACAGGGTGGGATAGCTATGGCTACACCTTC.

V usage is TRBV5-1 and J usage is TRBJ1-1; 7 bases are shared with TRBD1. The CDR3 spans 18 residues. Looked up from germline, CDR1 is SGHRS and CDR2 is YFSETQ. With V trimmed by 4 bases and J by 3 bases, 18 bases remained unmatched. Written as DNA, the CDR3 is TGCGCCAGCAGCCCACCGATCCAGGGGGGCCTGAGGGACACTGAAGCTTTCTTT. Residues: CASSPPIQGGLRDTEAFF.

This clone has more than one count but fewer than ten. The chain's CDR3 is CASSAAHYGYTF. CDR3 in DNA: TGTGCCAGCAGCGCTGCGCACTATGGCTACACCTTC. This chain uses TRBV7-9 with TRBJ1-2; D unclear. V was clipped by 5 bases and J by 3 bases, with 7 bases between them. Looked up from germline, CDR1 is SEHNR and CDR2 is FQNEAQ (reference sequence). The CDR3 is made up of 12 amino acids.

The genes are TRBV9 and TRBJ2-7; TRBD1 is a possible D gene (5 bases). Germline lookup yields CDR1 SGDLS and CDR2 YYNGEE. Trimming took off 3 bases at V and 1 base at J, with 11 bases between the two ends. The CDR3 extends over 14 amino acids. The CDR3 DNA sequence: TGTGCCAGCAGCGGACAACAGGATTCCTACGAGCAGTACTTC. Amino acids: CASSGQQDSYEQYF.

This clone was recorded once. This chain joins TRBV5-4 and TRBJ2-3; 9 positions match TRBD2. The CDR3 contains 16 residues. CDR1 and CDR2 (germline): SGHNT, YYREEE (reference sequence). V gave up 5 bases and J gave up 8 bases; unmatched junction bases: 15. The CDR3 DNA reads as TGTGCCAGCAGTTCCGGGGGGGCTAGCGGGGCCCGTACGCAGTATTTT. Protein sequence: CASSSGGASGARTQYF.

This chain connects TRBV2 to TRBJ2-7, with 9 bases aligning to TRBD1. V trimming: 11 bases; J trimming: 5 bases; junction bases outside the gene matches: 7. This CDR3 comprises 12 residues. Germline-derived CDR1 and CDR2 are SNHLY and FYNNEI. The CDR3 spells CAGQDRGNEQYF. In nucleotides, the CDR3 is TGTGCCGGCCAGGACAGGGGTAACGAGCAGTACTTC.

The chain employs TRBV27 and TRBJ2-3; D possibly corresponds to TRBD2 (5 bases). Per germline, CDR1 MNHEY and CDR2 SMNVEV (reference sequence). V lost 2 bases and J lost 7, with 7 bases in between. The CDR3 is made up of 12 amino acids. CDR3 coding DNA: TGTGCCAGCAGTTTAACCGGGAATACGCAGTATTTT. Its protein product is CASSLTGNTQYF.

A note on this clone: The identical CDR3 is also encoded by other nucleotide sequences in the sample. For the CDR3, the DNA is TGTGCCAGCTCAGCGTATACGGGTGCGTTTTACGAGCAGTACTTC. The encoded protein is CASSAYTGAFYEQYF. This chain links TRBV18 with TRBJ2-7; D gene uncertain. Germline V lookup: CDR1 KGHSH, CDR2 LQKENI. V was cut by 5 bases and J by 4 bases, with 18 bases left in between. The CDR3 extends over 15 amino acids.

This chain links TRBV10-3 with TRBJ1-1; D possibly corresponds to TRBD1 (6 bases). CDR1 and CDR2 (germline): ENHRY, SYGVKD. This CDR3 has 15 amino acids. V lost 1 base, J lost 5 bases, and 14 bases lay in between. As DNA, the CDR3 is TGTGCCATCAGTGAGTTGGGGCAGGGGAGAACTGAAGCTTTCTTT. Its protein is CAISELGQGRTEAFF.

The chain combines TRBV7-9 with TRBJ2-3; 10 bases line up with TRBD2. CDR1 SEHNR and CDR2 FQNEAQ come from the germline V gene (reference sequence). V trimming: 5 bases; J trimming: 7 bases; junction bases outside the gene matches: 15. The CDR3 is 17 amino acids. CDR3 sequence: CASSRGLALGHRNTQYF. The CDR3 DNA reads TGTGCCAGCAGCAGGGGACTAGCGTTAGGACACAGGAATACGCAGTATTTT.

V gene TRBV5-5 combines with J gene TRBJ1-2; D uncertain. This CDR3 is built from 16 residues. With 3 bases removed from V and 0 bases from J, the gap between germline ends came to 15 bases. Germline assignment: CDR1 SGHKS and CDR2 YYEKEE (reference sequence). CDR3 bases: TGTGCCAGCAGCTCGGCGGGCCGGATTACTAACTATGGCTACACCTTC. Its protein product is CASSSAGRITNYGYTF.

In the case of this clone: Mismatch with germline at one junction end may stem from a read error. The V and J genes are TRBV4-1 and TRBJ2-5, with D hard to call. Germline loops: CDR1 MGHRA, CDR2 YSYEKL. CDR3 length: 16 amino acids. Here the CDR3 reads CASGQGALVPQETQYF. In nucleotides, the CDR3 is TGCGCCAGCGGCCAAGGCGCGCTTGTTCCCCAAGAGACCCAGTACTTC.

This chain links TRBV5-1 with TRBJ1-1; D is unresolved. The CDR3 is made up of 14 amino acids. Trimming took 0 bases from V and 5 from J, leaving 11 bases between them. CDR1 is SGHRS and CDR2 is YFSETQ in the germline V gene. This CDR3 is CASSLGQIVTEAFF. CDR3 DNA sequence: TGCGCCAGCAGCTTGGGCCAGATCGTAACTGAAGCTTTCTTT.

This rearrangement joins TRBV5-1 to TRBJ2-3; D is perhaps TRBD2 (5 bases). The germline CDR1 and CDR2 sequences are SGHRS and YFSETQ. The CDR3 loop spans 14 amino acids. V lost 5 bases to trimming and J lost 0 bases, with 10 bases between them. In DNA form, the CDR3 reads TGCGCCAGCAGATACAGAGGGAGCACAGATACGCAGTATTTT. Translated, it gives CASRYRGSTDTQYF.

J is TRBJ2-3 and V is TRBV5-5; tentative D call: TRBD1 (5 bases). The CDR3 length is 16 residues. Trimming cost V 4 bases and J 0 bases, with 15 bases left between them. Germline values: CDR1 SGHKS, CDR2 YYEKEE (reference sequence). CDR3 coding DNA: TGTGCCAGCAGCCTAAATCAGGGTATCAGCACAGATACGCAGTATTTT. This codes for CASSLNQGISTDTQYF.

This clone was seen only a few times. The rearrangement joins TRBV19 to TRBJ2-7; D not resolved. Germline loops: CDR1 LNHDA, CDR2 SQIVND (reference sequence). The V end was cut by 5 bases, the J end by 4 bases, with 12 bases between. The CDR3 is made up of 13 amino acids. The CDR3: CASSRNLEYEQYF. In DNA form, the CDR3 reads TGTGCCAGTAGTCGCAACCTAGAATACGAGCAGTACTTC.

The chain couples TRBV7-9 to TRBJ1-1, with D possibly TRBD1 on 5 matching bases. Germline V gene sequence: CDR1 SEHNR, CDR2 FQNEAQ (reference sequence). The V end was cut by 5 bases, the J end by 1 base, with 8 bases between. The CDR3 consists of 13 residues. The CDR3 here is CASSRQSNTEAFF. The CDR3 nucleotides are TGTGCCAGCAGCCGACAGTCGAACACTGAAGCTTTCTTT.

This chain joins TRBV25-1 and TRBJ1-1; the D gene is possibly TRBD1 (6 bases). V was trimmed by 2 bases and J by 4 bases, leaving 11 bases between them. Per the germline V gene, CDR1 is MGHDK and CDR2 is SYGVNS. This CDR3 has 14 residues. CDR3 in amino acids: CASSEGGAITEAFF. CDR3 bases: TGTGCCAGCAGTGAAGGGGGGGCAATCACTGAAGCTTTCTTT. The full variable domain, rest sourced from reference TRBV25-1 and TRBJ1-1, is EADIYQTPRYLVIGTGKKITLECSQTMGHDKMYWYQQDPGMELHLIHYSYGVNSTEKGDLSSESTVSRIRTEHFPLTLESARPSHTSQYLCASSEGGAITEAFFGQGTRLTVV.

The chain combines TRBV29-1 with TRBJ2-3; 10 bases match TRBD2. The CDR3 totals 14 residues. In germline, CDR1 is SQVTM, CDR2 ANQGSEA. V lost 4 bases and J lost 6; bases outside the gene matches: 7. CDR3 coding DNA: TGCAGCGTTGTCCTAGCGGGAGTCGAGGATACGCAGTATTTT. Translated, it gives CSVVLAGVEDTQYF.

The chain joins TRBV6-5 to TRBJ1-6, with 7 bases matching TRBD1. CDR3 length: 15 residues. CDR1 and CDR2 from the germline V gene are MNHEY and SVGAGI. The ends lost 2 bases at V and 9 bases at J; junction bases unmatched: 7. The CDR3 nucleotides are TGTGCCAGCAGTTACAAGGGGGCTAGTAGTTCACCCCTCCACTTT. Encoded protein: CASSYKGASSSPLHF.

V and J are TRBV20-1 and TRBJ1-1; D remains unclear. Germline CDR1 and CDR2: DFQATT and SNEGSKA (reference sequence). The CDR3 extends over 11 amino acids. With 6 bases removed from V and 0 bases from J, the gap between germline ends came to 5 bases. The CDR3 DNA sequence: TGCAGTGCGGAGTTGAACACTGAAGCTTTCTTT. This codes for CSAELNTEAFF.

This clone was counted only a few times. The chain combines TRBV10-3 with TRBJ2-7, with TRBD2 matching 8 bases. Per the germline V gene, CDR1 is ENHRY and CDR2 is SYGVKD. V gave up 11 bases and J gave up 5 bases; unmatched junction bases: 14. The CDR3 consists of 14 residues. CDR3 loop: CAARSGSIPNEQYF. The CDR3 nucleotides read TGTGCCGCCAGGAGCGGGAGCATTCCCAACGAGCAGTACTTC.

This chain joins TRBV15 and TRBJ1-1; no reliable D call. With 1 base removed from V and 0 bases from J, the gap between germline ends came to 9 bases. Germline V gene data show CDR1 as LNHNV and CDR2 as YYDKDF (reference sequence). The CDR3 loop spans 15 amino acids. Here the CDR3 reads CATSRANRMNTEAFF. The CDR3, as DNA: TGTGCCACCAGCAGAGCTAACAGAATGAACACTGAAGCTTTCTTT. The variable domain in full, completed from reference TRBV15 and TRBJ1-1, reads DAMVIQNPRYQVTQFGKPVTLSCSQTLNHNVMYWYQQKSSQAPKLLFHYYDKDFNNEADTPDNFQSRRPNTSFCFLDIRSPGLGDTAMYLCATSRANRMNTEAFFGQGTRLTVV.

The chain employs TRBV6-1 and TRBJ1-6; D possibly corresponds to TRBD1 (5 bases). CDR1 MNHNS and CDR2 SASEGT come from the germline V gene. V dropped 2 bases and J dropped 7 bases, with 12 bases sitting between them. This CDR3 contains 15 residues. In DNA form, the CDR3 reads TGTGCCAGCAGTGAAAACCAGGGTGGGAATTCACCCCTCCACTTT. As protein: CASSENQGGNSPLHF.

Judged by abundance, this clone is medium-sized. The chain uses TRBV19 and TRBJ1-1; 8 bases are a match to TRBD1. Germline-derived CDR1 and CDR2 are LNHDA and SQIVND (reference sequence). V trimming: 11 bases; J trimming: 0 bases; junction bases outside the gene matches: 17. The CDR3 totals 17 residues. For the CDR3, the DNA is TGTGCCGTTCGGGACGCCGGGACAGGTCGCATGAACACTGAAGCTTTCTTT. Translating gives CAVRDAGTGRMNTEAFF. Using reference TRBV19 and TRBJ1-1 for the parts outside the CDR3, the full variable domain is DGGITQSPKYLFRKEGQNVTLSCEQNLNHDAMYWYRQDPGQGLRLIYYSQIVNDFQKGDIAEGYSVSREKKESFPLTVTSAQKNPTAFYLCAVRDAGTGRMNTEAFFGQGTRLTVV.

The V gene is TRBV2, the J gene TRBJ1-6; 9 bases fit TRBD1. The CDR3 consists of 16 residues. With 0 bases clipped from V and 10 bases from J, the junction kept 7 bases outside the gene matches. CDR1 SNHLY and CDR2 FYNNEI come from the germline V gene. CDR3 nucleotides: TGTGCCAGCAGTGAAGCGGGGACAGGGCTGGGCTCACCCCTCCACTTT. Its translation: CASSEAGTGLGSPLHF.